This T cell receptor beta chain was recovered during a study of cytomegalovirus exposure and HLA in healthy donors. In the study overall: Some 85 million unique TCRs, all from HLA-typed donors, were included in an early release of the data. Broader study findings: The study carried out a later analysis of TCR beta sequences. It associated around 17,000 of them with specific HLA alleles at a false discovery rate of 0.05. A later analysis reportedly found that, within productive TCRs, an Asian-associated ancestry cluster had fewer N-insertions than the mean observed across the approximately 700 donors. Researchers reported that a few CMV-associated chains were confirmed in vitro as CMV antigen-specific.

The PCR used 60 Vbeta and 13 Jbeta primers. The table came from immunoSEQ multiplex PCR; TCRdb's copy has only in-frame clones and leaves some out. The profile shows some 97,000 clones, approximately 80% of them singletons. A note on this clone: The antigen is unknown.

The CDR3 covers 16 residues. V was pared by 6 bases and J by 0 bases, with 8 bases of the junction left unmatched. Germline assignment: CDR1 MDHEN and CDR2 SYDVKM. Source material: PBMCs. This sequence was found in a woman aged 18-30 years in good health and CMV-seronegative. The chain has TRBV28 and TRBJ2-3; the match to TRBD2 covers 8 bases. CDR3 sequence: CASSPPSGRSTDTQYF. The DNA for the CDR3 is TGTGCCAGCAGCCCACCTAGCGGGCGGAGCACAGATACGCAGTATTTT.